This T cell receptor (beta chain) came from a study of cytomegalovirus exposure and HLA in healthy donors listed by TCRdb under 2017. With respect to the entire study: An earlier analysis of 587 of the donors reported 250 to 300 Gb of sequence data and roughly 120 million unique TCR beta sequences obtained from around 180 million T cells. The genetic ancestry cluster associated with self-reported Caucasian donors included about 84% of the roughly 400 genotyped donors. The number of typed donors differed by locus: about 620-640 for A, B, C, DRB1 and DQB1; approximately 530 for DQA1; over 600 for DPA1; and 400 to 480 for DPB1. Roughly 300 gigabases of sequencing data and approximately 91 million unique TCR sequences made up an early release that covered fewer than 650 HLA-typed donors. The study profiled the T cell repertoires of some 610 subjects by immunosequencing and related them to cytomegalovirus serostatus. Among over 350 genotyped donors of the cohort, an average of around 240,000 unique TCR beta nucleotide sequences were sequenced per donor, roughly 18% of them non-productive. Besides the first cohort of around 700 subjects, a separate validation cohort made up of 95 to 150 different subjects was used. The study combined high-throughput TCR immunosequencing, statistical association of individual TCRs with disease status, and machine learning to predict cytomegalovirus infection status. All discovery cohort repertoires had been generated on a single sequencing platform. Genome-wide SNP genotypes for about 60% of the roughly 670 donors were used in a later genetic analysis, which treated that subset as a discovery cohort. Donor age, sex, ethnicity and CMV serostatus were compiled together with the repertoire data. To study patterns of TCR occurrence, a later analysis re-analyzed previously published TCR beta repertoires from 650 to 750 donors and added high-resolution HLA genotyping. Four to six DR-DQ haplotypes were handled as single units for association and clustering, since linkage in the cohort was strong. The study was designed to test whether signatures of past pathogen exposure could be identified by cataloging public T cell receptors. Rather than drawing on any new phenotypic data, the later analysis identified candidate immune exposures from TCR beta sequences and the way those sequences occurred across donors. Both class I and class II loci were covered by HLA typing, at four-digit resolution. An earlier analysis of around 640 of the donors used high-throughput TCR beta sequencing to judge whether each TCR beta V gene segment behaved as functional or pseudogenic. Summary of the overall study and its limitations: CMV serostatus was the only immune exposure information available for the cohort. Strong co-occurrence of HLA alleles, especially DR and DQ, made assigning TCR associations to individual alleles difficult. According to a later analysis, parvovirus B19, influenza, CMV and Epstein-Barr virus appeared linked to several top co-occurrence clusters. In vitro tests confirmed that three of the cytomegalovirus-associated TCR beta chains recognize cytomegalovirus antigens. At a false discovery rate of 0.05, a later analysis linked 16,951 TCR beta sequences to specific HLA alleles. In a later analysis, HLA-associated TCR beta chains showed more clonal expansion and lower generation probabilities than non-associated chains that were equally common. An association between a missense DCLRE1C variant and V-gene and J-gene trimming of TCR beta chains was found in a later genetic analysis and replicated in an independent cohort. Broadly in line with IMGT annotations, most TCR beta V segments showed up in productive rearrangements about 87% or about 30% of the time in an earlier analysis of around 550 of the donors. According to the authors, the approach could potentially be generalized to other disease states and immunological phenotypes. The study listed 150 to 200 TCR beta chains as associated with cytomegalovirus. Most TCR sequences were seen in very few donors, while some public TCRs were found in many individuals. Some IMGT-functional V segments, including TRBV6-2 and TRBV6-3, could not be told apart with the 87-base-pair reads, so those segments were excluded. According to a later genetic analysis, donors in an Asian-associated ancestry cluster had fewer N-insertions in productive TCRs than the roughly 670-donor mean. A further reported finding was that TCR beta sequences accurately predicted the HLA-A and HLA-B alleles for most subjects in the first cohort. The earlier analysis of approximately 560 of the donors excluded about 16 rarely observed V segments, including chromosome 9 orphons, because counts were too low. Cytomegalovirus status was reported to be diagnosed by the classifier with high specificity and sensitivity in both the original and validation cohorts. Only TCR beta chains were sequenced in this cohort, and the absence of alpha or paired-chain data limited detectable features. Linkage disequilibrium might explain the correlated functional status among segregating V segments, but an unknown experimental factor could not be excluded. A later analysis found that TCR association rates varied across HLA loci, with DRB1 alleles showing the most associated TCRs and HLA-C alleles the fewest. A cluster of highly shared sequence variants was judged likely to represent a technical artifact of the sequencing pipeline. The presence/absence analyses assumed that sequencing depth was roughly uniform across donors, and that assumption may not be true. Because HLA typing was missing for some donors at each locus, association tests included only the typed subset. In a later analysis, most CMV-associated TCR beta chains were found to appear HLA-restricted, with HLA associations seemingly driven largely by CMV exposure.

The library came from the immunoSEQ multiplex PCR assay. For the multiplex PCR, a mixture combining 60 forward primers for TCR Vbeta segments and 13 reverse primers for TCR Jbeta segments was used. The CDR3 region of rearranged TCR beta genes was amplified from genomic DNA with a multiplex PCR assay. Amplified TCR beta libraries were sequenced as 87-base-pair reads on the Illumina HiSeq System. On the study's bioinformatics: A later analysis tallied 80 million to 95 million unique TCR beta chains across the 610 or so repertoires, and about 12 million of those chains were shared by two or more donors. A nearest-neighbor algorithm error-corrected the raw reads and collapsed the reads into unique sequences, merging closely related sequences to remove PCR and sequencing errors. V, D and J gene segments were assigned by aligning CDR3 sequences to IMGT reference sequences. For a sequence to be retained, a match of at least six nucleotides to both a V gene segment and a J gene segment was required. Rearrangements were classified as productive when the CDR3 lacked stop codons and remained in frame with V and J, and all other rearrangements were classified as non-productive. Following IMGT convention, CDR3 was defined as the stretch from the second conserved V-encoded cysteine up to the conserved J-encoded phenylalanine. In an earlier analysis of around 540 of the donors, sequences lacking an unambiguous match to a single V gene segment were excluded. An earlier analysis of some 500 of the donors classified V segments as functional when productive rearrangements were above 56.7% and as segregating when the standard deviation between donors was above 5%. To diagnose cytomegalovirus status from the catalog of TCR beta chain sequences, a statistical classification framework was built. In a later analysis, V and J genes were assigned by comparing TCR nucleotide sequences against IMGT/GENE-DB human TR gene sequences. In a later analysis, CDR3 sequences and most-parsimonious VDJ recombination scenarios were assigned using the TCRdist pipeline. A later analysis defined each TCR beta chain by its CDR3 amino acid sequence plus V-gene family, and excluded reads lacking a unique V-gene family. As a way to deal with suspected cross-contamination and a sequencing artifact, a later analysis dropped 592 nucleotide sequences that were highly shared and had low generation probability. For each public chain, a later analysis derived a clonal expansion index from normalized ranks of inferred template counts within each repertoire. Generation probabilities in a later analysis came from a VDJ recombination model fitted to out-of-frame rearrangements, and those results were checked against IGoR. In a later analysis, hypergeometric tests were used to score TCR-TCR, TCR-HLA and TCR-CMV co-occurrence, with a repertoire-size bias correction applied to TCR pairs. In a later analysis, false discovery rates were estimated by permuting HLA or CMV assignments 20 times. In a later analysis, co-occurring TCRs were grouped using DBSCAN, and TCRdist sequence similarity was added for clustering within HLA-allele-positive subsets. Co-occurrence clustering excluded repertoires with fewer than 30,000 or more than 120,000 public chains, plus five with anomalous nucleotide sharing. In its TCRdb copy, this immuneACCESS table keeps in-frame sequences only and misses some clones. Where compared with another copy, unresolved V genes explain less than half of these, and the others have no known cause. V, J and clone size are taken as reported in that table, and D and trimming were inferred from the DNA itself. This sample gives about 60,000 clones in total; approximately 79% of them show up just once. Of the sample, 2.5% to 3.5% is held by the ten largest clones.

The cohort comprised several hundred healthy bone marrow donors. Cohort members were all nominally healthy when sampled, although unrecorded immune exposures were likely present. The donor was CMV seronegative and was included in the group of under 450 seronegative cohort members. Every donor gave a peripheral blood sample, and the peripheral blood mononuclear cells from that sample were used for TCR beta sequencing. The Qiagen DNeasy Blood Extraction Kit was used to extract genomic DNA from the blood cell samples. The CDR3 runs 12 residues from the cysteine to the phenylalanine. The only DNA kept is the CDR3, 36 bases in frame from the first base. From the germline V gene (reference sequence), CDR1 is SEHNR and CDR2 is FQNEAQ. As regards this clone: This clone's antigen is unknown. The junction does not match germline at one end; this may be a read error.

This receptor was taken from a woman aged 25-40 years in good health and CMV-seronegative. The chain is made from TRBV7-9 and TRBJ2-3; the D gene cannot be resolved reliably. The sequencing sample was made of PBMCs. In nucleotide form, the sequence is TGTTCCAGCAGTCCCCTCACAGATACGCAGTATTTT. Translated, this gives CSSSPLTDTQYF.